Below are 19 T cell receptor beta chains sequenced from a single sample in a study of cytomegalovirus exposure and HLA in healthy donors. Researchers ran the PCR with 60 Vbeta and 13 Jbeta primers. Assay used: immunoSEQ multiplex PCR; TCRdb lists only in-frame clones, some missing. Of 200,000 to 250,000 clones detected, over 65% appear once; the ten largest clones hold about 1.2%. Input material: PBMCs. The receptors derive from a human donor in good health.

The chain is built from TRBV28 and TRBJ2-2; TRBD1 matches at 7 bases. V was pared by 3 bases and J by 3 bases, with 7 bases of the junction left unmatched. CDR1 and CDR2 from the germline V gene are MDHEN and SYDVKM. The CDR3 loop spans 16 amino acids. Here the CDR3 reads CASSFTGVIYTGELFF. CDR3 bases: TGTGCCAGCAGTTTCACAGGGGTGATTTACACCGGGGAGCTGTTTTTT.

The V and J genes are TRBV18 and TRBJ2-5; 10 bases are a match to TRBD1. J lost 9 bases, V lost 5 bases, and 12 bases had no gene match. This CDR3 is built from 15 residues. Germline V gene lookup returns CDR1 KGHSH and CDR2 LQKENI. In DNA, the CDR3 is TGTGCCAGCTCATCCGGGACAGGGGACCTGATGGCCCAGTACTTC. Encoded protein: CASSSGTGDLMAQYF.

CDR3 nucleotide sequence: TGCGCCAGCAGCCCGCCGGGAGAGACCCAGTACTTC. As protein: CASSPPGETQYF. This rearrangement joins TRBV4-1 to TRBJ2-5; D uncertain. V lost 4 bases and J 4 bases, leaving 7 bases between the germline ends. CDR1 and CDR2 from the germline V gene are MGHRA and YSYEKL. The CDR3 totals 12 residues.

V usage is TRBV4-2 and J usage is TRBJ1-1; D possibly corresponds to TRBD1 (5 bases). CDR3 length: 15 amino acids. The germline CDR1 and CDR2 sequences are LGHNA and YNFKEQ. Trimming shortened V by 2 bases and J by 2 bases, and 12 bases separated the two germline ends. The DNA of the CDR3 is TGTGCCAGCAGCCAAACTTCAGGGCCCAACACTGAAGCTTTCTTT. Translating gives CASSQTSGPNTEAFF.

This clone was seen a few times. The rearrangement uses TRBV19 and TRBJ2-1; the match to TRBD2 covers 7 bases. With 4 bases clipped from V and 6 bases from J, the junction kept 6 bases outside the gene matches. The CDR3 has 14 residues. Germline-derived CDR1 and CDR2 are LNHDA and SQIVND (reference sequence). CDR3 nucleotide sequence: TGTGCCAGTAGTACGGGAGGACTTCTCAATGAGCAGTTCTTC. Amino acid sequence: CASSTGGLLNEQFF.

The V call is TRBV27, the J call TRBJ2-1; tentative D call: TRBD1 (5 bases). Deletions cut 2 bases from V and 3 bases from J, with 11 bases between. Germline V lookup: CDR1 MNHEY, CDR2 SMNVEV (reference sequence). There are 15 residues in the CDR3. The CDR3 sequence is CASSLGAEVYNEQFF. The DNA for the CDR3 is TGTGCCAGCAGTTTAGGGGCAGAAGTCTACAATGAGCAGTTCTTC.

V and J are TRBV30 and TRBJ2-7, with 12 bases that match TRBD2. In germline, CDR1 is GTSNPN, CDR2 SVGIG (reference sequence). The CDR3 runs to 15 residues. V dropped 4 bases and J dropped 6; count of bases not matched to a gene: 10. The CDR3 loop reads CAWTGRLAGVSEQYF. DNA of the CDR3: TGTGCCTGGACCGGGAGACTAGCGGGAGTTTCCGAGCAGTACTTC. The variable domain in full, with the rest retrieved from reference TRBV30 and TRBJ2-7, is SQTIHQWPATLVQPVGSPLSLECTVEGTSNPNLYWYRQAAGRGLQLLFYSVGIGQISSEVPQNLSASRPQDRQFILSSKKLLLSDSGFYLCAWTGRLAGVSEQYFGPGTRLTVT.

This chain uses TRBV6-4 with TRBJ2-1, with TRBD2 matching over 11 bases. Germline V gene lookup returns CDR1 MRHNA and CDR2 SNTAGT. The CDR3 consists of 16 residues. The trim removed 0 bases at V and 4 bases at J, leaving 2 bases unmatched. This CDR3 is CASSDSGLAEYNEQFF. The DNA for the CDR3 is TGTGCCAGCAGTGACTCGGGACTAGCGGAATACAATGAGCAGTTCTTC.

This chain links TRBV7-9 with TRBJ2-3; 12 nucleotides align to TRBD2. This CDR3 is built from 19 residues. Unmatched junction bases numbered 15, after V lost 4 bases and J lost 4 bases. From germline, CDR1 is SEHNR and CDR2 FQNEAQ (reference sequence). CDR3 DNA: TGTGCCAGCAGCTCCCGGACTAGCGGGGCCTTCCCACACCCAGATACGCAGTATTTT. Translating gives CASSSRTSGAFPHPDTQYF.

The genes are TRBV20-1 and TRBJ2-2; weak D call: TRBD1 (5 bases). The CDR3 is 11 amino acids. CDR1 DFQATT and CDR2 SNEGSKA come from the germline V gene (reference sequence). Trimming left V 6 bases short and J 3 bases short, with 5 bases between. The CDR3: CSARDTGELFF. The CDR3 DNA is TGCAGTGCCAGGGACACCGGGGAGCTGTTTTTT.

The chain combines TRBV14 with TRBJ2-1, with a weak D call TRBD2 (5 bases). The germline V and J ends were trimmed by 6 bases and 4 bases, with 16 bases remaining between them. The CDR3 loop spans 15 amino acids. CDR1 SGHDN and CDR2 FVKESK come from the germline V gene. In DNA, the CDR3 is TGTGCCAGCAGTCAGACTCAACCGGGGTACAATGAGCAGTTCTTC. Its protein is CASSQTQPGYNEQFF.

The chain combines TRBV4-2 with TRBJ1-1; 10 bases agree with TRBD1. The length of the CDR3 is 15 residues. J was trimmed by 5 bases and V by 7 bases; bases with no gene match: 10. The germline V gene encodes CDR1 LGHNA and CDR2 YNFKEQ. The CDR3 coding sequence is TGTGCCAGCACCTACGGGACAGGGGTGGGTACTGAAGCTTTCTTT. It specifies CASTYGTGVGTEAFF.

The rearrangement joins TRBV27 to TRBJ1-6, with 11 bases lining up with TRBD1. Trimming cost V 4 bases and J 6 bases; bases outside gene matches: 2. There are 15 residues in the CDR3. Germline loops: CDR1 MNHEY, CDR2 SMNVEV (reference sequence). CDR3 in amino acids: CASSSGTGGNSPLHF. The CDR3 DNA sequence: TGTGCCAGCAGTTCTGGGACAGGGGGTAATTCACCCCTCCACTTT.

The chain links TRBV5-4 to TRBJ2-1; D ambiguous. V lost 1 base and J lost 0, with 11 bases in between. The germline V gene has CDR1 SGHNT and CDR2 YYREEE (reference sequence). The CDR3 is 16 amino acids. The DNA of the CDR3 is TGTGCCAGCAGCTTGCAGCGAGCAAGCTCCTACAATGAGCAGTTCTTC. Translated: CASSLQRASSYNEQFF.

The CDR3 nucleotides read TGTGCCAGCAGCTTACTAGGTTTTGAGCAGTTCTTC. The encoded protein is CASSLLGFEQFF. The V and J genes are TRBV7-9 and TRBJ2-1; D remains unclear. Germline V CDR1 and CDR2: SEHNR, FQNEAQ (reference sequence). V gave up 2 bases and J gave up 9 bases, with 8 bases separating them. This CDR3 region has 12 residues.

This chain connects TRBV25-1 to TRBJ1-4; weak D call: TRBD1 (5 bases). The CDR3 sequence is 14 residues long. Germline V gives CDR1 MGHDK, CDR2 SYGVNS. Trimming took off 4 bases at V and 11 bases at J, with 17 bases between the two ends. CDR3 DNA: TGTGCCAGCAGTGTCGACAGTATCCCTTTTAAACTGTTTTTT. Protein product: CASSVDSIPFKLFF.

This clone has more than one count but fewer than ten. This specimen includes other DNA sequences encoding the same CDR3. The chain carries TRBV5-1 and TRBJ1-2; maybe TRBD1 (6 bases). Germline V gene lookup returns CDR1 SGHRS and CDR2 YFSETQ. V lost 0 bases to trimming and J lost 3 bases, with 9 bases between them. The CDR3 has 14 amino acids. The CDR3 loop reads CASSLGSGDYGYTF. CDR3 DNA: TGCGCCAGCAGCTTGGGGTCAGGGGACTATGGCTACACCTTC.

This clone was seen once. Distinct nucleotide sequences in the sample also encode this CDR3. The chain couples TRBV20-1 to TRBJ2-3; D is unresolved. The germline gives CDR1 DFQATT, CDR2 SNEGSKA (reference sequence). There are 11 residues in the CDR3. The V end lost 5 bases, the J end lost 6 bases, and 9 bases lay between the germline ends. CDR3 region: CSAPRTDTQYF. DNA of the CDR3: TGCAGTGCTCCAAGAACTGATACGCAGTATTTT.

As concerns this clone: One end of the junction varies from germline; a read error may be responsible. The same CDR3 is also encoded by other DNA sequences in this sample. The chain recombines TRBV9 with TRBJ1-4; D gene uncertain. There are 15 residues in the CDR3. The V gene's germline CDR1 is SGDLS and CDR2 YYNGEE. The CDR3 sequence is CASSVRGAANEKLFF. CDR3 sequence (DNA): TGTGCCAGCAGCGTAAGAGGAGCGGCTAACGAAAAACTGTTTTTT.